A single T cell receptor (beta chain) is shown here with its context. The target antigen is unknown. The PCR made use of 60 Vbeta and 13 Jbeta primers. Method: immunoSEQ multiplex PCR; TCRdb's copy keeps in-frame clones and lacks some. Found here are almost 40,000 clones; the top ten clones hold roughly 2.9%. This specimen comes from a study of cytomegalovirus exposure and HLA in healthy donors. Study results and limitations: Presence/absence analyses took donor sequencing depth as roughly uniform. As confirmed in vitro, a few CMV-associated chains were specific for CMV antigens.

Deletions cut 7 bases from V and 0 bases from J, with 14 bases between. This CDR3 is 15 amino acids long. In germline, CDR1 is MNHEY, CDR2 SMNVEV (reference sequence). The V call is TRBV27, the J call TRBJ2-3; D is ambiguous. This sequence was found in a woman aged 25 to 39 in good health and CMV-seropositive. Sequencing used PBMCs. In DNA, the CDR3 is TGTGCCAGCAAGGCCAGGCCGACGAGCACAGATACGCAGTATTTT. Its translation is CASKARPTSTDTQYF.